The 32 T cell receptor beta chains in this list originate from one sample, sequenced in a study of blood T cell repertoires in COVID-19. The method was immunoSEQ multiplex PCR; TCRdb's version includes in-frame clones alone and lacks a portion of them. The repertoire has about 45,000 clones, 55% to 75% of them found once; the top ten carry 6.2%. Sequencing used peripheral blood. The receptors here all came from a man older than 75 with acute or convalescent COVID-19.

This clone has a single count. The CDR3 protein is CASSGPGAQPQHF. CDR3 nucleotides: TGTGCCAGCAGTGGACCAGGGGCTCAGCCCCAGCATTTT. This chain uses TRBV12-3 or TRBV12-4 with TRBJ1-5; the D gene is possibly TRBD1 (6 bases). This CDR3 has 13 amino acids. Trimming left V 5 bases short and J 6 bases short, with 11 bases between.

The sample holds a few counts of this clone. This sequence joins TRBV30 and TRBJ1-4; D is unresolved. Per the germline V gene, CDR1 is GTSNPN and CDR2 is SVGIG (reference sequence). V lost 0 bases, J lost 0 bases, and 5 bases lay in between. CDR3 size: 14 residues. The CDR3 region is CAWSVSATNEKLFF. In nucleotides, the CDR3 is TGTGCCTGGAGTGTCAGTGCAACTAATGAAAAACTGTTTTTT.

This chain joins TRBV18 and TRBJ2-1; 8 bases align to TRBD2. The ends lost 4 bases at V and 2 bases at J; junction bases unmatched: 4. Germline V CDR1 and CDR2: KGHSH, LQKENI. This CDR3 has 15 residues. CDR3 loop: CASSLAGGTYNEQFF. Written as DNA, the CDR3 is TGTGCCAGCTCACTTGCGGGAGGTACCTACAATGAGCAGTTCTTC. The whole variable domain, remainder taken from reference TRBV18 and TRBJ2-1, is NAGVMQNPRHLVRRRGQEARLRCSPMKGHSHVYWYRQLPEEGLKFMVYLQKENIIDESGMPKERFSAEFPKEGPSILRIQQVVRGDSAAYFCASSLAGGTYNEQFFGPGTRLTVL.

This clone was seen repeatedly, ten times or more. J is TRBJ2-1 and V is TRBV14; 8 bases agree with TRBD2. With V trimmed by 0 bases and J by 12 bases, 4 bases remained unmatched. The CDR3 extends over 13 amino acids. CDR1 is SGHDN and CDR2 is FVKESK in the germline V gene. Here the CDR3 DNA reads TGTGCCAGCAGCCAAGATGAGCGGGGGTTGCAGTTCTTC. Its translation: CASSQDERGLQFF. The complete variable domain, with remaining parts taken from reference TRBV14 and TRBJ2-1, reads EAGVTQFPSHSVIEKGQTVTLRCDPISGHDNLYWYRRVMGKEIKFLLHFVKESKQDESGMPNNRFLAERTGGTYSTLKVQPAELEDSGVYFCASSQDERGLQFFGPGTRLTVL.

The V and J genes are TRBV12-3 or TRBV12-4 and TRBJ2-1, with TRBD2 matching over 10 bases. The V segment lost 3 bases and the J segment 15 bases; nucleotides outside the gene matches: 5. CDR3 length: 12 residues. This CDR3 is CASSFSGLALFF. CDR3 bases: TGTGCCAGCAGTTTTTCGGGACTAGCGCTGTTCTTC.

V gene TRBV10-3 combines with J gene TRBJ1-2; TRBD1 aligns across 10 bases. J gave up 3 bases and V 7 bases, and 2 bases lay outside the gene matches. The CDR3 is made up of 13 amino acids. Germline V gene data show CDR1 as ENHRY and CDR2 as SYGVKD. The CDR3 sequence is CAIKGQGHYGYTF. CDR3 coding DNA: TGTGCCATCAAGGGACAGGGGCACTATGGCTACACCTTC.

In regard to this clone: The same CDR3 can be traced to other DNA sequences in this sample. The chain recombines TRBV30 with TRBJ2-7; D is perhaps TRBD1 (6 bases). Germline V gene sequence: CDR1 GTSNPN, CDR2 SVGIG (reference sequence). This CDR3 comprises 13 residues. Trimming cost V 3 bases and J 0 bases, with 9 bases left between them. DNA for the CDR3: TGTGCCTGGAGCCGGGACAACTCCTACGAGCAGTACTTC. Translation gives CAWSRDNSYEQYF.

V is TRBV15 and J is TRBJ1-2, with no clear D. The CDR3 loop spans 14 amino acids. Per germline, CDR1 LNHNV and CDR2 YYDKDF (reference sequence). Trimming removed 0 bases at V and 4 bases at J, with 9 bases between. CDR3 DNA: TGTGCCACCAGCAGAGATCTAAACAGCTATGGCTACACCTTC. This codes for CATSRDLNSYGYTF.

In the case of this clone: Other DNA sequences within the sample encode an identical CDR3. V and J are TRBV6-5 and TRBJ2-3, with D uncertain. This CDR3 is built from 14 residues. V was shortened by 2 bases and J by 2 bases, with 8 bases between the two germline ends. CDR1 and CDR2 from the germline V gene are MNHEY and SVGAGI. The CDR3 DNA reads as TGTGCCAGCAGTTACGGGCAGTCCACAGATACGCAGTATTTT. Translated: CASSYGQSTDTQYF.

The J gene is TRBJ2-7, the V gene TRBV5-1, with 8 bases lining up with TRBD1. The V gene end was trimmed by 0 bases and the J gene end by 7 bases; junction bases not matched to a gene: 6. In germline, CDR1 is SGHRS, CDR2 YFSETQ. The CDR3 runs 14 residues. The CDR3 nucleotides read TGCGCCAGCAGCTTGGTCCAGGGGGCGGGGGAGCAGTACTTC. Its protein product is CASSLVQGAGEQYF.

The CDR3 sequence is CASTPPVNTEAFF. As DNA, the CDR3 is TGTGCCAGCACCCCCCCAGTGAACACTGAAGCTTTCTTT. This chain uses TRBV2 with TRBJ1-1; D is undetermined. Deletions cut 7 bases from V and 0 bases from J, with 9 bases between. In germline, CDR1 is SNHLY, CDR2 FYNNEI. The CDR3 is 13 amino acids.

The chain employs TRBV6-5 and TRBJ2-7; 9 bases match TRBD2. The CDR3 has 14 residues. In germline, CDR1 is MNHEY, CDR2 SVGAGI. V lost 5 bases and J lost 3; bases outside the gene matches: 5. Here the CDR3 reads CASSRLAVSYEQYF. The CDR3 bases are TGTGCCAGCAGTCGACTAGCGGTTAGCTACGAGCAGTACTTC.

J is TRBJ1-1 and V is TRBV7-3; tentatively, D is TRBD1 (5 bases). V lost 11 bases to trimming and J lost 5 bases, with 18 bases between them. The CDR3 consists of 13 residues. Per the germline V gene, CDR1 is SGHTA and CDR2 is FQGTGA. CDR3: CAVSGGIGTEAFF. The CDR3 nucleotides are TGTGCCGTCAGTGGGGGGATTGGAACTGAAGCTTTCTTT.

The gene calls are TRBV4-2 and TRBJ2-7; 8 bases match TRBD2. The germline CDR1 and CDR2 sequences are LGHNA and YNFKEQ. The CDR3 is 15 amino acids. V was clipped by 0 bases and J by 3 bases; unmatched bases: 4. CDR3 in DNA: TGTGCCAGCAGCCAAGATAGGGGACTAGGCTACGAGCAGTACTTC. Translated, it gives CASSQDRGLGYEQYF.

Only a few counts were recorded for this clone. The rearrangement uses TRBV6-5 and TRBJ1-2; 8 nucleotides line up with TRBD1. Trimming took 6 bases from V and 4 from J; bases not matched to a gene: 4. The CDR3 has 13 residues. Germline CDR1 MNHEY, CDR2 SVGAGI. In DNA form, the CDR3 reads TGTGCCAGCAGCCTCAGGGGGCTCTATGGCTACACCTTC. Protein sequence: CASSLRGLYGYTF.

There are many counts of this clone. This rearrangement joins TRBV14 to TRBJ2-1; D unclear. The CDR3 spans 14 residues. Germline CDR1 SGHDN, CDR2 FVKESK. The V end was cut by 3 bases, the J end by 0 bases, with 6 bases between. CDR3 amino acids: CASSQWSSYNEQFF. As DNA, the CDR3 is TGTGCCAGCAGCCAGTGGAGCTCCTACAATGAGCAGTTCTTC.

A single count supports this clone. The chain joins TRBV20-1 to TRBJ2-7, with D possibly matching TRBD2 (5 bases). Germline lookup yields CDR1 DFQATT and CDR2 SNEGSKA (reference sequence). V lost 1 base and J lost 6, with 7 bases in between. This CDR3 is built from 11 residues. CDR3 nucleotide sequence: TGCAGTGCTAGAGTCCGGGGCGAGCAGTACTTC. Protein sequence: CSARVRGEQYF.

This chain connects TRBV6-6 to TRBJ1-5, with TRBD1 as a possible D gene (6 bases). The germline CDR1 and CDR2 sequences are MNHNY and SVGAGI (reference sequence). The CDR3 loop spans 15 amino acids. Trimming cost V 5 bases and J 0 bases, with 11 bases left between them. CDR3 DNA sequence: TGTGCCAGCAGTAAGGGACAATATAGCAATCAGCCCCAGCATTTT. Its protein product is CASSKGQYSNQPQHF.

This clone turned up a few times. The chain has TRBV12-3 or TRBV12-4 and TRBJ2-2, with no clear D. CDR3 size: 13 residues. Trimming took off 6 bases at V and 9 bases at J, with 14 bases between the two ends. The CDR3 protein is CASRIPPGRELFF. In DNA form, the CDR3 reads TGTGCCAGCAGAATTCCCCCAGGTCGGGAGCTGTTTTTT.

This clone has more than one count but fewer than ten. The chain is built from TRBV21-1 and TRBJ1-2. TRBV21-1 is recorded as a pseudogene. This CDR3 is built from 15 residues. CDR3 nucleotide sequence: TGTGCCAGCAGCAAAGGGGCCCCGGGGGGCTATGGCTACACCTTC. Translating gives CASSKGAPGGYGYTF.

The chain combines TRBV6-1 with TRBJ1-2; TRBD1 aligns across 8 bases. The germline V gene encodes CDR1 MNHNS and CDR2 SASEGT. The CDR3 length is 15 residues. J was trimmed by 2 bases and V by 3 bases; bases with no gene match: 5. CDR3 sequence (DNA): TGTGCCAGCAGTGAGAGGGACAGGAAAAACTATGGCTACACCTTC. This sequence encodes CASSERDRKNYGYTF.

The chain combines TRBV5-5 with TRBJ2-7; 8 positions agree with TRBD1. CDR1 is SGHKS and CDR2 is YYEKEE in the germline V gene (reference sequence). The V segment lost 3 bases and the J segment 2 bases; nucleotides outside the gene matches: 1. The CDR3 loop spans 13 amino acids. CDR3 DNA sequence: TGTGCCAGCAGCTGGACAGGGACCTACGAGCAGTACTTC. It is translated as CASSWTGTYEQYF.

This clone came up once. The chain couples TRBV13 to TRBJ1-1; 7 positions agree with TRBD1. Germline V gene data show CDR1 as PRHDT and CDR2 as FYEKMQ (reference sequence). The CDR3 runs to 11 residues. V trimming: 6 bases; J trimming: 9 bases; junction bases outside the gene matches: 4. CDR3 sequence: CASSLDRKAFF. CDR3 bases: TGTGCCAGCAGTCTGGACAGGAAAGCTTTCTTT.

Here the CDR3 reads CASSLGAGTGEQYF. DNA for the CDR3: TGTGCCAGCAGTTTAGGGGCGGGGACGGGCGAGCAGTACTTC. The chain uses TRBV27 and TRBJ2-7; possibly TRBD2 for D (6 bases). This CDR3 spans 14 amino acids. V lost 2 bases to trimming and J lost 6 bases, with 14 bases between them. From germline, CDR1 is MNHEY and CDR2 SMNVEV (reference sequence).

The table lists this clone with a count of one. The V call is TRBV3-1 (or the pseudogene TRBV3-2), the J call TRBJ1-2; 9 bases are shared with TRBD1. The CDR3 extends over 15 amino acids. Germline CDR1 reads LGHDT; CDR2 reads YNNKEL (reference sequence). With V trimmed by 4 bases and J by 7 bases, 10 bases remained unmatched. CDR3 sequence (DNA): TGTGCCAGCAGCCTCAGCGGGACAGGGACCTCTGGCTACACCTTC. It translates to CASSLSGTGTSGYTF.

The J gene is TRBJ1-4, the V gene TRBV2, with 8 bases fitting TRBD1. This CDR3 spans 15 amino acids. Germline V lookup: CDR1 SNHLY, CDR2 FYNNEI. V lost 11 bases, J lost 7 bases, and 15 bases stayed unmatched. The CDR3 nucleotides are TGTGCCCTGCGACAGGGGTTTGGTGTTAGTGAAAAACTGTTTTTT. Translated: CALRQGFGVSEKLFF.

This clone was detected once. The chain uses TRBV7-2 and TRBJ1-4; D remains ambiguous. Trimming left V 5 bases short and J 8 bases short, with 21 bases between. This CDR3 has 16 amino acids. Germline CDR1 reads SGHTA; CDR2 reads FQGNSA. The CDR3 sequence: CASSPTSGGLGEKLFF. In DNA form, the CDR3 reads TGTGCCAGCAGCCCTACCTCCGGAGGGCTAGGGGAAAAACTGTTTTTT.

The CDR3 DNA follows: TGTGCCAGCAGCCCTCTTCGGGGGGGGTACACAGATACGCAGTATTTT. It yields the protein CASSPLRGGYTDTQYF. This rearrangement joins TRBV7-9 to TRBJ2-3, with TRBD2 identical over 8 bases. Germline values: CDR1 SEHNR, CDR2 FQNEAQ (reference sequence). The V and J ends lost 5 bases and 2 bases, in that order; junction bases with no gene match: 9. This CDR3 region has 16 residues.

This clone was detected a few times. The genes are TRBV12-5 and TRBJ1-1; 10 bases match TRBD1. CDR1 is LGHNT, CDR2 FRNRAP, per germline. This CDR3 spans 16 amino acids. The trim removed 1 base at V and 6 bases at J, leaving 8 bases unmatched. The DNA of the CDR3 is TGTGCTAGTGGTTTGGCTAGGGACAGGGGTGGGGCTGAAGCTTTCTTT. It yields the protein CASGLARDRGGAEAFF.

V usage is TRBV5-1 and J usage is TRBJ2-3; 7 nucleotides match TRBD1. Germline V gene data show CDR1 as SGHRS and CDR2 as YFSETQ. V shed 6 bases, J shed 2 bases, and the junction held 12 bases outside the gene matches. CDR3 length: 16 amino acids. Here the CDR3 reads CASMWRSGQTTDTQYF. The CDR3 DNA follows: TGCGCCAGCATGTGGAGGTCGGGACAGACCACAGATACGCAGTATTTT.

The chain employs TRBV6-6 and TRBJ1-1; D uncertain. CDR3 length equals 14 residues. Germline CDR1 MNHNY, CDR2 SVGAGI (reference sequence). Trimming removed 6 bases at V and 1 base at J, with 12 bases between. The CDR3 DNA reads as TGTGCCAGCAGATTAGATTCGTCGAACACTGAAGCTTTCTTT. This translates into CASRLDSSNTEAFF.

This clone is a singleton in its sample. The CDR3 bases are TGTGCCAGCTCACCACCCACCGGCCAGGTCGGGGAGCTGTTTTTT. It encodes CASSPPTGQVGELFF. V and J are TRBV18 and TRBJ2-2; no firm D call. The V gene lost 0 bases and the J gene lost 7 bases, with 12 bases spanning the gap. This CDR3 has 15 amino acids. Germline V gene sequence: CDR1 KGHSH, CDR2 LQKENI.